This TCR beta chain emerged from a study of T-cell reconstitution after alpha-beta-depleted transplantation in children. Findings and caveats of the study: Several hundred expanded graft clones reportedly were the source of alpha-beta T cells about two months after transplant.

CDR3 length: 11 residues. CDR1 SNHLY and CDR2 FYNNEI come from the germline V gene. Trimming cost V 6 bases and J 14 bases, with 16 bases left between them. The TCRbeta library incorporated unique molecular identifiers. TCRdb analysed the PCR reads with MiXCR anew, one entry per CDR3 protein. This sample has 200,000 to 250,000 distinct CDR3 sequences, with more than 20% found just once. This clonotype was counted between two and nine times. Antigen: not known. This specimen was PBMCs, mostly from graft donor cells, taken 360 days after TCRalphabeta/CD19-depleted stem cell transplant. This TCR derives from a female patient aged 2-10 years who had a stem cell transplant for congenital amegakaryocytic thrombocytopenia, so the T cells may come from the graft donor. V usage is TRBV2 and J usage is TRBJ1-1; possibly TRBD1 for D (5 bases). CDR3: CASSLEGFAFF. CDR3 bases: TGTGCCAGCAGCCTGGAGGGGTTTGCATTCTTT.